Given below is one T cell receptor (beta chain) in context. The data are from a study of blood T cells in healthy people across ages. The CDR3 totals 14 residues. The V and J ends lost 6 bases and 1 base respectively, with 12 bases between them. The germline V gene has CDR1 DFQATT and CDR2 SNEGSKA (reference sequence). PCR was performed a second time for roughly 7 to 11 cycles using a sample-barcoded 5' primer and a J-beta primer mix. TCRdb redid the calling of the 5' RACE reads with MiXCR, one entry per CDR3 protein. Of about 720,000 distinct CDR3 sequences in the sample, approximately 21% were seen once.

Sequenced sample: blood. This chain joins TRBV20-1 and TRBJ2-2; possibly TRBD1 for D (6 bases). The sequence was collected from a man between 65 and 85 years old in good health. CDR3 residues: CSAKPTGNTGELFF. The CDR3 DNA is TGCAGTGCCAAACCGACAGGGAACACCGGGGAGCTGTTTTTT.